The rows below give T cell receptor beta chains drawn from one sample of a study of blood T cell repertoires in COVID-19. Libraries were prepared by immunoSEQ multiplex PCR; TCRdb keeps only in-frame clonotypes and omits some of them. This sample carries 100,000 to 150,000 clones, about 85% of them seen once, and the ten largest clones take about a quarter. Sequencing used peripheral blood. Receptors were obtained from an elderly woman with acute or convalescent COVID-19. CDR3s include the opening cysteine and the closing phenylalanine or tryptophan. D genes are given only for firm matches. Size values are once, few and many counts, or a class for expanded clones, and some rows have none.

D,J,size,V,DNA,CDR3
TRBD1,TRBJ1-5,.,TRBV13,TGTGCCAGCACACAGGGGGCGGGTCAGCCCCAGCATTTT,CASTQGAGQPQHF
.,TRBJ1-2,.,TRBV4-3,TGCGCCAGCAGCCAACACCAGACCCACAGCTATGGCTACACCTTC,CASSQHQTHSYGYTF
.,TRBJ1-5,once,TRBV9,TGTGCCAGCAGCGTAGGGGGCGGGGGCCAGCCCCAGCATTTT,CASSVGGGGQPQHF
.,TRBJ1-6,.,TRBV4-3,TGCGCCAGCAGCCAAGAACCTGGGACACTTAATAATTCACCCCTCCACTTT,CASSQEPGTLNNSPLHF
TRBD1,TRBJ1-1,.,TRBV5-1,TGCGCCAGCAGCACAGGACAGGGAACGAACACTGAAGCTTTCTTT,CASSTGQGTNTEAFF
TRBD1,TRBJ1-3,.,TRBV28,TGTGCCAGCAGAACAGGGGCTGGAAACACCATATATTTT,CASRTGAGNTIYF
TRBD1,TRBJ2-2,.,TRBV19,TGTGCCAGTAGTGTCTCTAGGATGAGACAGGGGATCGCGAACACCGGGGAGCTGTTTTTT,CASSVSRMRQGIANTGELFF
.,TRBJ2-7,.,TRBV19,TGTGCCAGTAGTATAAAAAAACAGAGTGACTACGAGCAGTACTTC,CASSIKKQSDYEQYF
TRBD2,TRBJ2-7,once,TRBV7-3,TGTGCCAGCAGCCCAGCCGGGGGGGCCTACAACGAGCAGTACTTC,CASSPAGGAYNEQYF
.,TRBJ1-2,.,TRBV29-1,TGCAGCGTTGCGGACTATGGCTACACCTTC,CSVADYGYTF
.,TRBJ1-4,.,TRBV10-2,TGCGCCAGCAGTGTCAACAGTGGTGAAAAACTGTTTTTT,CASSVNSGEKLFF
TRBD1,TRBJ2-7,.,TRBV7-2,TGTGCCAGCAGCCCTCAACCAGGGGGCTACGAGCAGTACTTC,CASSPQPGGYEQYF
.,TRBJ2-5,.,TRBV7-9,TGTGCCAGCAGTGACCTGGGAGTGGGGTTAGAGACCCAGTACTTC,CASSDLGVGLETQYF
.,TRBJ1-3,.,TRBV4-1,TGCGCCAGCAGCTCACCAGCCGGCAGGGGTCTGAACACCATATATTTT,CASSSPAGRGLNTIYF